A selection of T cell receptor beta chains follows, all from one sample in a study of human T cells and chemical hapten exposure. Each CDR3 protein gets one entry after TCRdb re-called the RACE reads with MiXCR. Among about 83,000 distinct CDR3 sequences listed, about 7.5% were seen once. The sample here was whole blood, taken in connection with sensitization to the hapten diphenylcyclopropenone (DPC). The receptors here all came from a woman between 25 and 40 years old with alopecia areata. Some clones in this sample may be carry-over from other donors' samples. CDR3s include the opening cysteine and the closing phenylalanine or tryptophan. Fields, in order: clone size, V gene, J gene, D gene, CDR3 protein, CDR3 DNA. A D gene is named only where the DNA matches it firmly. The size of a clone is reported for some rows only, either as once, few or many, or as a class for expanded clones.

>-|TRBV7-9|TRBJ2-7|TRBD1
CASSPVQGTGADEQYF
TGTGCCAGCAGCCCCGTTCAGGGGACAGGGGCCGACGAGCAGTACTTC
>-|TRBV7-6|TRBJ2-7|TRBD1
CASSIAGTAYEQYF
TGTGCCAGCAGCATCGCCGGGACAGCGTACGAGCAGTACTTC
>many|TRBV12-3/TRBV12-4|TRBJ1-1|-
CASSRGGMNTEAFF
TGTGCCAGCAGTCGAGGAGGGATGAACACTGAAGCTTTCTTT
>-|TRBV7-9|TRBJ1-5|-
CASSLKGGSQPQHF
TGTGCCAGCAGCTTAAAGGGGGGTAGCCAGCCCCAGCATTTT
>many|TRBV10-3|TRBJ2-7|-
CAISESPGYEQYF
TGTGCCATCAGTGAGTCTCCGGGGTACGAGCAGTACTTC
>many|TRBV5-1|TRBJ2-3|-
CASSLVGSDTQYF
TGCGCCAGCAGCTTGGTCGGCTCAGATACGCAGTATTTT
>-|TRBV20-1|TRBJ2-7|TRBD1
CSALPSGGKSYEQYF
TGCAGTGCTCTCCCCTCAGGGGGCAAATCCTACGAGCAGTACTTC
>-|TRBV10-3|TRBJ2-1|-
CVISDINARGNEQFF
TGTGTCATCAGTGATATTAACGCGAGGGGGAATGAGCAGTTCTTC
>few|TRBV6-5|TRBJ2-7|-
CASSYSAAYYEQYF
TGTGCCAGCAGTTACTCGGCAGCCTACTACGAGCAGTACTTC
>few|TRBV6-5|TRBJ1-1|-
CASSYSLVEGSGTEAFF
TGTGCCAGCAGTTACTCGCTGGTGGAGGGTTCGGGCACTGAAGCTTTCTTT
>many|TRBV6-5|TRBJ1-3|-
CASRRTASYLNTIYF
TGTGCCAGCAGACGGACAGCGAGCTATCTAAACACCATATATTTT
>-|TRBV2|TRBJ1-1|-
CASSGAGLNMNTEAFF
TGTGCCAGCAGTGGGGCGGGGCTTAACATGAACACTGAAGCTTTCTTT
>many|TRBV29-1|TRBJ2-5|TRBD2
CSVAGTKGVEGTQYF
TGCAGCGTAGCCGGGACTAAGGGCGTAGAGGGGACCCAGTACTTC
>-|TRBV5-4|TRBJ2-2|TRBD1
CASSEPDRGYTGELFF
TGTGCCAGCAGCGAGCCGGACAGGGGGTACACCGGGGAGCTGTTTTTT
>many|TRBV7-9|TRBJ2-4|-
CASSSVNSHIQYF
TGTGCCAGCAGCTCGGTCAACTCTCACATTCAGTACTTC
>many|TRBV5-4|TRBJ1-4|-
CASSLHPGTVDEKLFF
TGTGCCAGCAGCTTGCACCCAGGGACCGTGGATGAAAAACTGTTTTTT
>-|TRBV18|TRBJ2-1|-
CASKGGQVHNEQFF
TGTGCCAGCAAAGGGGGGCAAGTCCACAATGAGCAGTTCTTC
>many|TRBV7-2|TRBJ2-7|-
CASSSPGQGNEQYF
TGTGCCAGCAGCTCCCCCGGGCAGGGTAACGAGCAGTACTTC
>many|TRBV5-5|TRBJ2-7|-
CASSSPGAQVNGEQYF
TGTGCCAGCAGCTCCCCGGGGGCGCAAGTCAATGGCGAGCAGTACTTC
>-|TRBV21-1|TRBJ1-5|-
CASSNQPLRHQPQHF
TGTGCCAGCAGCAACCAACCCCTCCGGCATCAGCCCCAGCATTTT
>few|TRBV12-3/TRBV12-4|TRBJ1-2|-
CASSQTDEDGYTF
TGTGCCAGCAGCCAGACAGATGAAGATGGCTACACCTTC
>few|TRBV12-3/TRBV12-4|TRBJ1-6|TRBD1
CASSSGQGNSPLHF
TGTGCCAGCAGCTCGGGACAGGGAAATTCACCCCTCCACTTT
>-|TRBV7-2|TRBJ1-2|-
CASSPGLGNVYGYTF
TGTGCCAGCAGCCCCGGTTTAGGGAATGTCTATGGCTACACCTTC
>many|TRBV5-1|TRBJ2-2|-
CASSPDLVGELFF
TGCGCCAGCAGCCCCGACCTTGTCGGGGAGCTGTTTTTT
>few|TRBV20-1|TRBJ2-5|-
CSAREGPRQETQYF
TGCAGTGCTAGAGAGGGCCCCCGGCAAGAGACCCAGTACTTC
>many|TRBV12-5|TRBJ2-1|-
CASGFLLLMGDRNEQFF
TGTGCTAGTGGTTTCCTCCTGTTAATGGGGGATCGCAATGAGCAGTTCTTC
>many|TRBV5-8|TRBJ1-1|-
CASSIGPLNTEAFF
TGTGCCAGCAGCATAGGACCGCTGAACACTGAAGCTTTCTTT
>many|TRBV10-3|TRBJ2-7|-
CAISGSDGSYEQYF
TGTGCCATCAGTGGCTCCGACGGATCCTACGAGCAGTACTTC
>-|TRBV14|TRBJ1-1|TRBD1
CASSTSPGTGGFTEAFF
TGTGCCAGCAGCACCTCCCCCGGGACAGGGGGTTTCACTGAAGCTTTCTTT
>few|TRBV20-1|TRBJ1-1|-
CSAPNRQMNTEAFF
TGCAGTGCTCCAAACCGACAAATGAACACTGAAGCTTTCTTT
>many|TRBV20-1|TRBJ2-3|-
CSARDNVPTDTQYF
TGCAGTGCTAGAGATAACGTCCCCACAGATACGCAGTATTTT
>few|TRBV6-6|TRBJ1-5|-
CASSYRESNQPQHF
TGTGCCAGCAGTTACCGCGAAAGCAATCAGCCCCAGCATTTT
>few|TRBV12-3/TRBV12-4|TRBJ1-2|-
CASSLGTYTGYTF
TGTGCCAGCAGTCTCGGAACCTACACTGGCTACACCTTC
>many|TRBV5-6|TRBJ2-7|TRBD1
CASSLDRGPYEQYF
TGTGCCAGCAGCTTGGACAGGGGGCCCTACGAGCAGTACTTC
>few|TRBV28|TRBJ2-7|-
CASSPRRGSQYF
TGTGCCAGCAGTCCCAGGAGGGGGTCGCAGTACTTC
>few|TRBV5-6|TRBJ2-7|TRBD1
CASGPEDRVAEQYF
TGTGCCAGCGGACCAGAGGACAGGGTAGCCGAGCAGTACTTC
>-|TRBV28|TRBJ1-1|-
CASSVFRGWNTEAFF
TGTGCCAGCAGTGTATTCAGGGGCTGGAACACTGAAGCTTTCTTT
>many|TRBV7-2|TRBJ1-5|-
CASRQAASNQPQHF
TGTGCCAGCAGACAGGCCGCAAGCAATCAGCCCCAGCATTTT
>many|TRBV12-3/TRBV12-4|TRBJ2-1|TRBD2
CASSHTSGGWNEQFF
TGTGCCAGCAGCCATACTAGCGGGGGTTGGAATGAGCAGTTCTTC
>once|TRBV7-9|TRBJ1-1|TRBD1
CASSEGQGCYTEAFF
TGTGCCAGCAGCGAGGGACAGGGTTGTTACACTGAAGCTTTCTTT
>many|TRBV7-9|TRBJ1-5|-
CASSRAGGNQPQHF
TGTGCCAGCAGTCGGGCCGGGGGCAATCAGCCCCAGCATTTT
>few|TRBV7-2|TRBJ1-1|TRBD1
CASSLTGGGTEAFF
TGTGCCAGCAGCTTAACAGGGGGAGGCACTGAAGCTTTCTTT
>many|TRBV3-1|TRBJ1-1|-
CASSQAGPYEAFF
TGTGCCAGCAGCCAAGCGGGACCTTATGAAGCTTTCTTT
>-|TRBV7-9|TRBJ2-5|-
CASRLSQETQYF
TGTGCCAGCAGACTGAGTCAAGAGACCCAGTACTTC
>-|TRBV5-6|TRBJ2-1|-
CASSWREEQFF
TGTGCCAGCAGCTGGAGGGAGGAGCAGTTCTTC
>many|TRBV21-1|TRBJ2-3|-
CASSKSVGQPPGADTQYF
TGTGCCAGCAGCAAATCGGTGGGACAGCCCCCGGGGGCAGATACGCAGTATTTT
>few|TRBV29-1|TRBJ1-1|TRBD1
CSVGQGGPEAFF
TGCAGCGTCGGACAGGGTGGACCTGAAGCTTTCTTT
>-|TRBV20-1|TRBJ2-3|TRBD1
CSADREGGTDTQYF
TGCAGTGCTGACAGGGAAGGGGGCACAGATACGCAGTATTTT
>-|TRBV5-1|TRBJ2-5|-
CASSSDPTYQEAQYF
TGCGCCAGCAGCTCGGACCCGACGTACCAAGAGGCCCAGTACTTC
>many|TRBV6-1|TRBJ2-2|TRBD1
CASSEYRGNTGELFF
TGTGCCAGCAGTGAATACAGGGGGAACACCGGGGAGCTGTTTTTT
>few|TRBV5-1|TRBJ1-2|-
CASSHGQPNGYTF
TGCGCCAGCAGCCACGGACAGCCGAATGGCTACACCTTC
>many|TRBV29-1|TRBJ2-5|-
CSVARQALERGETQYF
TGCAGCGTTGCTCGACAGGCACTCGAACGGGGAGAGACCCAGTACTTC
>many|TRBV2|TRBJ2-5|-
CASRVETQYF
TGTGCCAGCAGGGTAGAGACCCAGTACTTC
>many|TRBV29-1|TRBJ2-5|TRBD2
CSVEGTKETQYF
TGCAGCGTCGAAGGGACTAAAGAGACCCAGTACTTC